These 8 T cell receptor beta chains originate from one sample sequenced in a study of post-analysis software for immune sequencing data. These receptors have no identified antigens. Unique-molecular-identifier-tagged TCR beta cDNA libraries were used. TCRdb used MiXCR to reprocess the PCR reads, holding one entry per CDR3 protein. The table has approximately 400,000 distinct CDR3 sequences, about a third seen once; the top ten hold roughly 13%. The study's findings and limits: With TRBV5-6, TRBV5-1 and TRBV20-1 included, roughly five TRBV segments were more frequent in patients than in controls.

Sequenced sample: blood. These receptor sequences come from a girl aged 10-17 years with multiple sclerosis.

The chain uses TRBV6-5 and TRBJ2-7, with D tentatively TRBD1 (8 bases). This CDR3 is built from 13 residues. Trimming removed 10 bases from V and 0 bases from J, with 13 bases in between. Germline V gene lookup returns CDR1 MNHEY and CDR2 SVGAGI. CDR3 sequence reads: CATTGGGSYEQYF. Here the CDR3 DNA reads TGTGCCACTACAGGGGGGGGCTCCTACGAGCAGTACTTC.

This clonotype was seen only a few times. This chain joins TRBV7-8 and TRBJ1-6; D is uncertain. Germline V gene sequence: CDR1 SGHVS, CDR2 FQNEAQ. CDR3 length: 12 residues. Trimming stripped 2 bases from V and 7 bases from J, with 3 bases between. CDR3 DNA: TGTGCCAGCAGCTTAAGGAATTCACCCCTCCACTTT. The encoded protein is CASSLRNSPLHF. Filled out from reference TRBV7-8 and TRBJ1-6, the complete variable domain reads GAGVSQSPRYKVAKRGQDVALRCDPISGHVSLFWYQQALGQGPEFLTYFQNEAQLDKSGLPSDRFFAERPEGSVSTLKIQRTQQEDSAVYLCASSLRNSPLHFGNGTRLTVT.

The chain employs TRBV7-9 and TRBJ2-1; D assignment may be TRBD1 or TRBD2 (6 bases each). V was shortened by 2 bases and J by 7 bases, with 15 bases between the two germline ends. Germline V gene sequence: CDR1 SEHNR, CDR2 FQNEAQ (reference sequence). The CDR3 contains 15 residues. DNA of the CDR3: TGTGCCAGCAGCTTAACGGGGGCCGGCTGGAATGAGCAGTTCTTC. It encodes CASSLTGAGWNEQFF.

CDR3 nucleotides: TGTGCCAGCAGCAAATCCAGCCTGAACACTGAAGCTTTCTTT. The encoded protein is CASSKSSLNTEAFF. The chain combines TRBV7-2 with TRBJ1-1; D unclear. Trimming left V 5 bases short and J 0 bases short, with 10 bases between. Germline values: CDR1 SGHTA, CDR2 FQGNSA. The CDR3 sequence is 14 residues long.

The chain has TRBV14 and TRBJ2-1; 9 bases match TRBD1. The J call may be wrong; the DNA end is better matched by TRBJ2-7. The germline V gene has CDR1 SGHDN and CDR2 FVKESK. The CDR3 is 16 residues long. CDR3 in amino acids: CASSFDRGKTCNEQYF. CDR3 nucleotide sequence: TGTGCCAGCAGCTTCGACAGGGGGAAAACTTGCAACGAGCAGTACTTC.

The V and J genes are TRBV7-9 and TRBJ2-5; TRBD1 is a possible D gene (6 bases). TRBJ2-7 matches the DNA end more closely, so the J call is doubtful. The CDR3 runs to 17 residues. Looked up from germline, CDR1 is SEHNR and CDR2 is FQNEAQ (reference sequence). Written as DNA, the CDR3 is TGTGCCAGCAGCCTGGTGGGCCGGACAGTTGTATTCTACGAGCAGTACTTC. Its translation: CASSLVGRTVVFYEQYF.

This clonotype occurred a few times. J is TRBJ2-3 and V is TRBV5-5; D may be TRBD1 or TRBD2 (5 bases each). Trimming shortened V by 0 bases and J by 0 bases, and 11 bases separated the two germline ends. This CDR3 is 16 amino acids long. From germline, CDR1 is SGHKS and CDR2 YYEKEE (reference sequence). The CDR3: CASSLVGPSSTDTQYF. The CDR3 nucleotides are TGTGCCAGCAGCTTGGTGGGACCCTCTAGCACAGATACGCAGTATTTT.

V gene TRBV12-3 or TRBV12-4 combines with J gene TRBJ2-5, with 11 bases fitting TRBD2. The CDR3 is made up of 15 amino acids. The trim removed 6 bases at V and 2 bases at J, leaving 5 bases unmatched. DNA for the CDR3: TGTGCCAGCAGCATAGCGGGGGGGCTTCAAGAGACCCAGTACTTC. Protein sequence: CASSIAGGLQETQYF.